This T cell receptor (beta chain) came from a study of metastatic and nonmetastatic thyroid tumors. Study in general: A comparison of repertoires was made across blood and tumor or nodule tissue from malignant and benign thyroid patients.

TCRdb used MiXCR to call clones anew from the PCR reads. This sample has 20,000 to 30,000 clones, with just under 15% found just once. CDR1 is SGDLS and CDR2 is YYNGEE in the germline V gene. The CDR3 sequence is 15 residues long. The V end was cut by 2 bases, the J end by 4 bases, with 13 bases between. As for this clone: Other nucleotide sequences from this sample produce the same CDR3.

There were no patients who had received any treatment before thyroid surgery. The V gene is TRBV9, the J gene TRBJ2-1; D is perhaps TRBD2 (6 bases). Sequencing was carried out using blood. This receptor was taken from a female donor with papillary thyroid cancer or a benign thyroid nodule (not recorded which). Some clones in this sample may be carry-over from other donors' samples. CDR3 region: CASSVEGGGYNEQFF. The CDR3, as DNA: TGTGCCAGCAGCGTTGAGGGAGGAGGGTACAATGAGCAGTTCTTC.